The present T cell receptor beta chain was sequenced within a study of T-cell reconstitution after alpha-beta-depleted transplantation in children. Regarding the study as a whole: Surviving recipient T cells and thymic progenitors underlay high day-60 TCRbeta diversity in some patients. T-cell counts and diversity at one year following transplant were attributed mainly to newly produced T cells. Where alpha-beta T cells came from about two months after transplant was reportedly several hundred expanded graft clones.

The CDR3 totals 18 residues. Trimming cost V 3 bases and J 5 bases; bases outside gene matches: 15. Germline-derived CDR1 and CDR2 are MGHDK and SYGVNS. Unique molecular identifiers were incorporated during preparation of the TCRbeta library. TCRdb ran MiXCR on the PCR reads and lists one entry per CDR3 protein. The top ten clones hold about 6% of a sample with roughly 100,000 distinct CDR3 sequences, under 7% of them seen once. This clonotype was found a few times. Antigen specificity is unknown. The receptor was derived from a female patient aged 2-9 years who had a stem cell transplant for Fanconi anemia, so the T cells may come from the graft donor. The sequences come from PBMCs, mostly from graft donor cells, collected 60 days after TCRalphabeta/CD19-depleted stem cell transplant. The V and J genes are TRBV25-1 and TRBJ2-5, with 10 bases aligning to TRBD1. The CDR3 reads CASSDRRSLDRGLETQYF. Here the CDR3 DNA reads TGTGCCAGCAGTGACCGACGTTCTTTAGACAGGGGGCTTGAGACCCAGTACTTC.